This TCR beta chain was sequenced for a study of blood T cell repertoires in COVID-19. Losses at the gene ends were 5 bases for V and 5 bases for J; bases not matched to a gene: 6. This CDR3 has 14 amino acids. The germline gives CDR1 SGHRS, CDR2 YFSETQ. Measured with immunoSEQ multiplex PCR; TCRdb has only the in-frame clones, and not every one. In the table there are 15,000 to 20,000 clones, around 80% of which are singletons. This clonotype was sampled from a man aged 60 to 75 with acute or convalescent COVID-19. Sequencing was carried out using peripheral blood. This sequence joins TRBV5-1 and TRBJ2-5, with 10 bases fitting TRBD1. CDR3 region: CASSRTGGYETQYF. DNA of the CDR3: TGCGCCAGCAGTCGGACAGGGGGTTATGAGACCCAGTACTTC.